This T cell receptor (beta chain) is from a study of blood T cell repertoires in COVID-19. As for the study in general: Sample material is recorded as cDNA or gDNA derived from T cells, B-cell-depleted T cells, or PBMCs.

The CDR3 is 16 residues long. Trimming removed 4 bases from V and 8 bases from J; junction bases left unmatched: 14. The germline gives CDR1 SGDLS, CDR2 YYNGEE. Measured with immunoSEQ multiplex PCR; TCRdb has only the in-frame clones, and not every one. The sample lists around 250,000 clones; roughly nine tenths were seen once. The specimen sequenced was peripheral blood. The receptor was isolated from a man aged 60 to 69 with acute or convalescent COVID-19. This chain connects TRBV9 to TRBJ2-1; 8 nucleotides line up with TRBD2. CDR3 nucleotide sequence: TGTGCCAGCAGCCCTATTACTAGCGGACCTTTTGATGAGCAGTTCTTC. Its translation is CASSPITSGPFDEQFF.